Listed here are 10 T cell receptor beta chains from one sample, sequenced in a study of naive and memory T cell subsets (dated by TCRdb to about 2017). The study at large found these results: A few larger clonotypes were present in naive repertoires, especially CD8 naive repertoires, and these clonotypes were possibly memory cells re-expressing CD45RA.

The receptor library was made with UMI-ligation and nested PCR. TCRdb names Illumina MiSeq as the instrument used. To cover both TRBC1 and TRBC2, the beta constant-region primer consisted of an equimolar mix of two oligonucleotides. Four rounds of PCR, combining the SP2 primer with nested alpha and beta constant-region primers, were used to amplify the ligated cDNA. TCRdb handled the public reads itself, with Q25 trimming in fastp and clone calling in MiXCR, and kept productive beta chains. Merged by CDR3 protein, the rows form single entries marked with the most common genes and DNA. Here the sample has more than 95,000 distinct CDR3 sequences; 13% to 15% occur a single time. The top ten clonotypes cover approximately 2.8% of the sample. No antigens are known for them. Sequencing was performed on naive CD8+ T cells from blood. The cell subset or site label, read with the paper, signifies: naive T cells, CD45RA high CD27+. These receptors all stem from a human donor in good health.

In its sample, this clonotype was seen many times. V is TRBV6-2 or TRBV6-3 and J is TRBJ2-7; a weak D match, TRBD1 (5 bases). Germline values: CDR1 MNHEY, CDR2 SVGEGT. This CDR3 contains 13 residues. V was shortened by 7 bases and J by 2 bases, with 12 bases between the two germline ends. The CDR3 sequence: CASTGRETYEQYF. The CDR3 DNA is TGTGCCAGCACCGGCAGGGAAACCTACGAGCAGTACTTC.

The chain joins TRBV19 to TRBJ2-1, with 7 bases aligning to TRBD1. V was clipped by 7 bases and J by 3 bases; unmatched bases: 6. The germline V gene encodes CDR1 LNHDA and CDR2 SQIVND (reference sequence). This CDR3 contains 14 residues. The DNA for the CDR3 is TGTGCCAGTAAGATGACAGGGATCTACAATGAGCAGTTCTTC. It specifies CASKMTGIYNEQFF.

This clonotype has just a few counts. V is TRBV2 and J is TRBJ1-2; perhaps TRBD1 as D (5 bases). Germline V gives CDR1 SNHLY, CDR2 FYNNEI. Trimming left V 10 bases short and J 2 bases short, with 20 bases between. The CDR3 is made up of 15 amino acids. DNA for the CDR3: TGTGCCATTAGACCGGGGCCGGGGACGAACTATGGCTACACCTTC. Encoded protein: CAIRPGPGTNYGYTF.

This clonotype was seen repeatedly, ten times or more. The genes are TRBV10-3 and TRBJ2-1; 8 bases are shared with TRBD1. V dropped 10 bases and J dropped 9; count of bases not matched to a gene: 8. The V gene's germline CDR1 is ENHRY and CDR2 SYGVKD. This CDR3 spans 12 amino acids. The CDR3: CATYPGGTEQFF. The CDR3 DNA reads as TGTGCCACATACCCAGGGGGCACTGAGCAGTTCTTC.

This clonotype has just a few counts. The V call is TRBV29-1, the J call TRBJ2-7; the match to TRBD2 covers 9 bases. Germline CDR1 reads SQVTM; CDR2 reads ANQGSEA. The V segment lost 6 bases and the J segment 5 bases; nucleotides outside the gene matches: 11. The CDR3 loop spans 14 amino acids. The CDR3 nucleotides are TGCAGCGTCCTCAAGGGCCTAGCGGGGAACGAGCAGTACTTC. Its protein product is CSVLKGLAGNEQYF.

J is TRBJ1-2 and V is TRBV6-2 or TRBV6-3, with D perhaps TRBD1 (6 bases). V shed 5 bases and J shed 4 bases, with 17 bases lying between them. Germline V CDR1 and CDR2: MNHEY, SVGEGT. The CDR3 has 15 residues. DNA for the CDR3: TGTGCCAGCAGTGCCGGGACATCCCGCATCTATGGCTACACCTTC. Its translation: CASSAGTSRIYGYTF.

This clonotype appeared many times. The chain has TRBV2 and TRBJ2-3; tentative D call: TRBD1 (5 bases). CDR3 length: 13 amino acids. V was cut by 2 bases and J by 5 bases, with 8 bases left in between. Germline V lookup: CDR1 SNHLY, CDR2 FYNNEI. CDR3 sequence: CASSENRKDTQYF. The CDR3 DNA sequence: TGTGCCAGCAGTGAAAACAGGAAAGATACGCAGTATTTT.

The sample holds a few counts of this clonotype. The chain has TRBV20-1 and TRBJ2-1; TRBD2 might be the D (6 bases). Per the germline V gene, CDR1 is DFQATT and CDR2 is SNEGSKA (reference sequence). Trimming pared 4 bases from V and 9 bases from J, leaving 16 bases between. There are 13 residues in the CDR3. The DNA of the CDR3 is TGCAGTGCTACCCCGGGAGCCGAGCGTGAGCAGTTCTTC. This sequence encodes CSATPGAEREQFF.

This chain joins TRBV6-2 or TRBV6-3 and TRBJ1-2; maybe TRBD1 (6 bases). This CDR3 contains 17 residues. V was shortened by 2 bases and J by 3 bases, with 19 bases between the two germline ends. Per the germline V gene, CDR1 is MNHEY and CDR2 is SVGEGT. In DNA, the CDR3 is TGTGCCAGCAGTTACAATGACAGGCGTCGTCAGGACTATGGCTACACCTTC. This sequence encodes CASSYNDRRRQDYGYTF.

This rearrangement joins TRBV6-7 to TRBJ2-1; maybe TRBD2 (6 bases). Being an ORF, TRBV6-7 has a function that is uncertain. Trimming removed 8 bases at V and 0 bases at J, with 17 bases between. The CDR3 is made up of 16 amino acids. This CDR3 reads CASGWKDYHSYNEQFF. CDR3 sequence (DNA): TGTGCCAGCGGGTGGAAGGACTACCACTCCTACAATGAGCAGTTCTTC.